This T cell receptor beta chain is from a study of cytomegalovirus exposure and HLA in healthy donors. Details on this clone: Its antigen is unidentified.

The PCR made use of 60 Vbeta and 13 Jbeta primers. Sequencing used immunoSEQ multiplex PCR; TCRdb keeps in-frame clones, though not all of them. The table includes roughly 100,000 clones, around 85% detected once. This CDR3 is built from 14 residues. V was trimmed by 3 bases and J by 4 bases, leaving 12 bases between them. Germline V lookup: CDR1 GTSNPN, CDR2 SVGIG (reference sequence). The study's findings and limits: A later examination showed that TCR association rates differed by HLA locus, with DRB1 most and HLA-C fewest.

The V call is TRBV30, the J call TRBJ2-2, with D unclear. The material sequenced was PBMCs. The sequence came from a man under 40 in good health and CMV-seropositive. The CDR3 nucleotides are TGTGCCTGGAGAGCCGGAGTCACCACCGGGGAGCTGTTTTTT. This codes for CAWRAGVTTGELFF.